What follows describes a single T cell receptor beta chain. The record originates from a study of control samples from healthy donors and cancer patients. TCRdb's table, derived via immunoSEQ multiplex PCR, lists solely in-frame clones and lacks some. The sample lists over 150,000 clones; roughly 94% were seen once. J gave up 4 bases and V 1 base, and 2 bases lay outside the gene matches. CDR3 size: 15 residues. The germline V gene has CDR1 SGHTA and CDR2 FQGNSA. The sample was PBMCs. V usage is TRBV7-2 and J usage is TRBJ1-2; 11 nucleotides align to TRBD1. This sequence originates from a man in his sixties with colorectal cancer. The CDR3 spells CASSLGTGGVYGYTF. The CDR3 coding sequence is TGTGCCAGCAGCTTAGGGACAGGGGGCGTCTATGGCTACACCTTC.